This TCR beta chain was sequenced in a study of blood T cell repertoires in COVID-19. In the authors' workflow: Researchers report that nucleated cell counts were estimated from reference gene primer amplification. The data were produced by immunoSEQ multiplex PCR, yet TCRdb's version contains in-frame clones alone and is incomplete. The D gene and trimming were derived from the DNA, and the V and J assignments and clone size from that table. In the table there are 300,000 to 450,000 clones, about 90% of which are singletons. Patients in Seattle were enrolled during active infection, then followed longitudinally. The germline V gene has CDR1 KGHSH and CDR2 LQKENI. With V trimmed by 2 bases and J by 8 bases, 3 bases remained unmatched. CDR3 length: 14 residues.

The rearrangement joins TRBV18 to TRBJ1-1; 12 bases agree with TRBD1. The sample comprised peripheral blood. The receptor was derived from a woman aged 25 to 39 with COVID-19, enrolled during active disease. CDR3 loop: CASSPAGTGGEAFF. The CDR3 coding sequence is TGTGCCAGCTCACCAGCCGGGACAGGGGGCGAAGCTTTCTTT.